The T cell receptor (beta chain) under discussion was sequenced for a study of beta chain features in type 1 diabetes. The study, taken as a whole, reports: Patients with type 1 diabetes showed fewer VDJ junction insertions and more deletions. Patients with Type 1 diabetes showed moderately but significantly shorter TCRB CDR3s in all four CD4+ subsets. Cells carrying high TCR expression could end up over-represented when cDNA is sequenced.

A word on this clone: Its antigen is as yet unknown.

Investigators reverse transcribed all isolated RNA, so they sequenced expressed TCRB transcripts. Assay used: immunoSEQ multiplex PCR; TCRdb lists only in-frame clones, some missing. The sample includes a few hundred thousand clones, approximately 28% of them seen just once. Trimming removed 4 bases from V and 4 bases from J; junction bases left unmatched: 7. Looked up from germline, CDR1 is GTSNPN and CDR2 is SVGIG (reference sequence). This CDR3 comprises 15 residues. This TCR was recovered from a man younger than 35 in good health. The chain uses TRBV30 and TRBJ2-3, with 11 positions matching TRBD2. Sequencing was performed on naive CD4+ T cells from blood. The CDR3 spells CAWTNLAGGSDTQYF. CDR3 DNA: TGTGCCTGGACAAACCTAGCGGGAGGATCAGATACGCAGTATTTT.